This TCR beta chain was retrieved from a study of T-cell memory formation after mild COVID-19. TCRdb redid the calling of the 5' RACE reads with MiXCR, one entry per CDR3 protein. The sample holds some 120,000 distinct CDR3 sequences, about 17% seen once. Remarks on this clonotype: The antigen remains undetermined.

V lost 4 bases and J lost 10; bases outside the gene matches: 20. CDR1 is DFQATT and CDR2 is SNEGSKA in the germline V gene (reference sequence). This CDR3 comprises 17 residues. General study results and limits: Among CD4+ contracting clones, most were CM and EM, and CD8+ ones EMRA.

The chain joins TRBV20-1 to TRBJ2-1, with TRBD1 identical over 9 bases. Sequenced sample: PBMCs or a T cell subset sorted from them (not recorded which). The TCR was taken from an adult woman who had mild COVID-19 (a few samples of this study predate the infection). Cell type and time point are not known. The CDR3 bases are TGCAGTGCTAAGGGATCAACACCGGGACAGGGAAGACGGGAGCAGTTCTTC. It is translated as CSAKGSTPGQGRREQFF.